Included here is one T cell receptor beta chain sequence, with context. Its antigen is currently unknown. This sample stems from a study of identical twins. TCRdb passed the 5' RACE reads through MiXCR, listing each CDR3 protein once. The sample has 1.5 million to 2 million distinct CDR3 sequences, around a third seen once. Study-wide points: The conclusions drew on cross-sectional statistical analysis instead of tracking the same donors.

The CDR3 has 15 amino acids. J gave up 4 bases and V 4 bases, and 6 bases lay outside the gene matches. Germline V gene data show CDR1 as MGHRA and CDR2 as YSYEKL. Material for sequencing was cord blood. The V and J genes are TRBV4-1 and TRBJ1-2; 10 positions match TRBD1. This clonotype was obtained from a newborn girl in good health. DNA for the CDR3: TGCGCCAGCAGCCGTAAAAGGACAGGGGGCTATGGCTACACCTTC. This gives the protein CASSRKRTGGYGYTF.